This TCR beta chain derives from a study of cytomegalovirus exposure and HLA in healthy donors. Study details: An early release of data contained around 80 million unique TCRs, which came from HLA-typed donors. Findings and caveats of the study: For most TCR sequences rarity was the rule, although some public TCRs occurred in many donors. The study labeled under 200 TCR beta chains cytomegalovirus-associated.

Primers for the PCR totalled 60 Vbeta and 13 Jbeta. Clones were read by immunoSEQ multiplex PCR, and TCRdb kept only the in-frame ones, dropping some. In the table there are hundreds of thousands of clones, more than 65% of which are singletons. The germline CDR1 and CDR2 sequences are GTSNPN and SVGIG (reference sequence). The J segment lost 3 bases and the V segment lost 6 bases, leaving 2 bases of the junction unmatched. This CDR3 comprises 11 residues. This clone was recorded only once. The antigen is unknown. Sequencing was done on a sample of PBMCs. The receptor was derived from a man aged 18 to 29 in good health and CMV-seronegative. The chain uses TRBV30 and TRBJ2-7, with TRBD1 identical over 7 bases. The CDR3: CACRDSYEQYF. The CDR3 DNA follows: TGTGCCTGCCGGGACAGCTACGAGCAGTACTTC.